This TCR beta chain appears in the sequencing data of a study of shared clonotypes between healthy human individuals. Overall study context: A couple of women and three men aged 18 to 49 served as donors.

About this clone: Its antigen is as yet unknown.

Study-wide results and limits: An anticipated effect of sequencing depth on clonotype sharing among donors was recognized. About 5% of naive CD4 clonotypes were shared across several donors. Estimated richness values were generally larger in naive subsets than in memory subsets.

CDR1 and CDR2 from the germline V gene are GTSNPN and SVGIG (reference sequence). The V end was cut by 4 bases, the J end by 6 bases, with 19 bases between. The length of the CDR3 is 15 residues. Method: immunoSEQ multiplex PCR; TCRdb's copy keeps in-frame clones and lacks some. Of over a million clones in the sample, under 80% were seen once. The V gene is TRBV30, the J gene TRBJ1-5, with a tentative D call TRBD1 (6 bases). The TCR comes from a man younger than 30 in good health. The sequenced sample was memory CD4+ T cells sorted from blood. Subset here: CD45RA-negative fraction. The CDR3 DNA is TGTGCCTGGAACGCCTACAGGGCCGGAGTTCAGCCCCAGCATTTT. Its translation: CAWNAYRAGVQPQHF.